What follows are 27 T cell receptor beta chains derived from one specimen sequenced in a study of blood T cell repertoires in COVID-19 (dated by TCRdb to 2020 to 2022). Libraries were constructed by the immunoSEQ multiplex PCR assay. TCRdb took over this immuneACCESS table, retaining in-frame rearrangements with V and J assigned. Such tables are incomplete; in checked studies, under half of the missing clones stem from an unresolved V gene, and the remainder is unexplained. In this sample the table shows 490,000 or so clones, around 87% of which occur a single time. Of the sample, 1.5% to 2% is held by the ten largest clones. The specimen sequenced was PBMCs or T cells enriched from blood (not recorded which). These receptors came from a woman between 35 and 50 years old who had recovered from COVID-19.

The chain is built from TRBV13 and TRBJ2-7; TRBD2 agrees at 7 bases. J lost 4 bases, V lost 1 base, and 1 base had no gene match. Germline assignment: CDR1 PRHDT and CDR2 FYEKMQ (reference sequence). This CDR3 contains 13 residues. As DNA, the CDR3 is TGTGCCAGCAGCTTAGCTAGCGGTTACGAGCAGTACTTC. It specifies CASSLASGYEQYF.

This clone was detected only a few times. The chain has TRBV6-4 and TRBJ2-3; no clear D. The CDR3 covers 14 residues. The germline V gene has CDR1 MRHNA and CDR2 SNTAGT. V lost 3 bases to trimming and J lost 2 bases, with 9 bases between them. The CDR3 DNA sequence: TGTGCCAGCAGTGAGTCTAAAGACACAGATACGCAGTATTTT. It specifies CASSESKDTDTQYF.

The chain uses TRBV11-3 and TRBJ2-1; TRBD1 aligns across 8 bases. This CDR3 is built from 15 residues. Unmatched junction bases numbered 3, after V lost 5 bases and J lost 0 bases. Per the germline V gene, CDR1 is SGHNT and CDR2 is YENEEA. The CDR3 coding sequence is TGTGCCAGCAGCAATGGACAGGGCTCCTACAATGAGCAGTTCTTC. It is translated as CASSNGQGSYNEQFF.

The chain is built from TRBV9 and TRBJ1-5; weak D call: TRBD1 (5 bases). Germline CDR1 is SGDLS and CDR2 is YYNGEE. Trimming pared 1 base from V and 4 bases from J, leaving 12 bases between. The CDR3 length is 15 residues. The CDR3: CASSVRGGPNQPQHF. In DNA form, the CDR3 reads TGTGCCAGCAGCGTAAGGGGAGGGCCGAATCAGCCCCAGCATTTT.

CDR3 loop: CSASGGGTGELFF. The CDR3 DNA is TGCAGTGCTAGTGGGGGAGGCACCGGGGAGCTGTTTTTT. This sequence joins TRBV20-1 and TRBJ2-2, with D perhaps matching TRBD2 (6 bases). The CDR3 is made up of 13 amino acids. Germline assignment: CDR1 DFQATT and CDR2 SNEGSKA (reference sequence). V lost 3 bases to trimming and J lost 4 bases, with 9 bases between them.

With respect to this clone: Other DNA sequences of this sample code for an identical CDR3. This sequence joins TRBV12-3 or TRBV12-4 and TRBJ1-2; weak D call: TRBD1 (5 bases). V shed 1 base and J shed 4 bases, with 7 bases lying between them. The CDR3 has 13 amino acids. The CDR3 region has the DNA TGTGCCAGCAGTTTAGGACAGATCTATGGCTACACCTTC. It encodes CASSLGQIYGYTF.

This chain joins TRBV7-9 and TRBJ1-2; no firm D call. The CDR3 contains 17 residues. The germline V and J ends were trimmed by 4 bases and 0 bases, with 18 bases remaining between them. In germline, CDR1 is SEHNR, CDR2 FQNEAQ (reference sequence). The CDR3 nucleotides are TGTGCCAGCAGCTCCCTGGTGGAGGAGGAAGCTAACTATGGCTACACCTTC. Translating gives CASSSLVEEEANYGYTF.

The chain couples TRBV5-6 to TRBJ1-2; 8 positions agree with TRBD1. The CDR3 runs 13 residues. The germline CDR1 and CDR2 sequences are SGHDT and YYEEEE. With V trimmed by 4 bases and J by 6 bases, 5 bases remained unmatched. CDR3 sequence reads: CASSPDRVDGYTF. The CDR3 DNA follows: TGTGCCAGCAGCCCGGACAGGGTAGATGGCTACACCTTC.

The chain employs TRBV6-2 or TRBV6-3 and TRBJ2-3; D is possibly TRBD1 (6 bases). The germline gives CDR1 MNHEY, CDR2 SVGEGT. Trimming left V 2 bases short and J 3 bases short, with 15 bases between. The CDR3 is 16 residues long. The CDR3 DNA is TGTGCCAGCAGTTACGGGGGATTCGGACAGACAGATACGCAGTATTTT. It translates to CASSYGGFGQTDTQYF.

This clone was seen once. The rearrangement links TRBV9 to TRBJ1-5; D uncertain. Germline CDR1 reads SGDLS; CDR2 reads YYNGEE. V dropped 3 bases and J dropped 3 bases, with 7 bases sitting between them. This CDR3 has 13 residues. The CDR3 region is CASSAGVNQPQHF. DNA of the CDR3: TGTGCCAGCAGCGCCGGGGTCAATCAGCCCCAGCATTTT.

This chain connects TRBV24-1 to TRBJ2-3, with a possible D match to TRBD1 (5 bases). The CDR3 is 14 residues long. V lost 5 bases to trimming and J lost 2 bases, with 10 bases between them. Germline CDR1 is KGHDR and CDR2 is SFDVKD. CDR3 sequence reads: CATSADKNTDTQYF. The CDR3 DNA reads as TGTGCCACCAGTGCGGACAAGAACACAGATACGCAGTATTTT.

Points on this clone: Other nucleotide sequences from this sample produce the same CDR3. In DNA form, the CDR3 reads TGTGCCTGGAGTGCTGGCGGCAGCTCCTACGAGCAGTACTTC. This encodes CAWSAGGSSYEQYF. V gene TRBV30 combines with J gene TRBJ2-7; D not resolved. CDR3 length: 14 residues. CDR1 is GTSNPN and CDR2 is SVGIG in the germline V gene (reference sequence). The V end was cut by 1 base, the J end by 0 bases, with 10 bases between.

This sequence joins TRBV18 and TRBJ1-3; D gene ambiguous. Trimming took off 0 bases at V and 0 bases at J, with 12 bases between the two ends. The CDR3 loop spans 17 amino acids. The germline V gene encodes CDR1 KGHSH and CDR2 LQKENI. Here the CDR3 reads CASSPPVGSGSGNTIYF. DNA of the CDR3: TGTGCCAGCTCACCACCGGTCGGCAGCGGCTCTGGAAACACCATATATTTT.

The V gene is TRBV19, the J gene TRBJ1-1; TRBD1 is a possible D gene (6 bases). Germline CDR1 is LNHDA and CDR2 is SQIVND (reference sequence). The CDR3 contains 14 residues. Between the trimmed V and J ends, which lost 7 bases and 0 bases, there was a span of 12 bases. CDR3 protein: CASTRGSVNTEAFF. The CDR3 nucleotides are TGTGCCAGTACCAGGGGTTCCGTGAACACTGAAGCTTTCTTT.

This chain uses TRBV19 with TRBJ1-1, with D hard to call. This CDR3 region has 13 residues. The V end lost 2 bases, the J end lost 5 bases, and 9 bases lay between the germline ends. CDR1 and CDR2 from the germline V gene are LNHDA and SQIVND (reference sequence). This CDR3 reads CASSISPGTEAFF. The CDR3 DNA reads as TGTGCCAGTAGTATAAGCCCGGGGACTGAAGCTTTCTTT.

This sequence joins TRBV4-1 and TRBJ2-1; 10 bases map to TRBD2. Germline CDR1 reads MGHRA; CDR2 reads YSYEKL. J lost 7 bases, V lost 2 bases, and 14 bases had no gene match. The CDR3 consists of 18 residues. CDR3 nucleotides: TGCGCCAGCAGCCAATACTTGTGGGGGACTAGCGCTTGGAATGAGCAGTTCTTC. Translated, it gives CASSQYLWGTSAWNEQFF.

V is TRBV7-6 and J is TRBJ2-1; TRBD2 agrees at 8 bases. The junction had 9 bases not matched to a gene; V was cut back by 5 bases and J by 9 bases. The CDR3 is 14 residues long. The V gene's germline CDR1 is SGHVS and CDR2 FNYEAQ. The CDR3 sequence: CASSLSGSLGEQFF. DNA of the CDR3: TGTGCCAGCAGCCTCAGCGGGAGTCTGGGTGAGCAGTTCTTC.

This sequence joins TRBV7-2 and TRBJ1-1, with D unresolved. The CDR3 is 16 amino acids. Germline V gene sequence: CDR1 SGHTA, CDR2 FQGNSA. The germline V and J ends were trimmed by 0 bases and 0 bases, with 11 bases remaining between them. DNA of the CDR3: TGTGCCAGCAGCTTAGCGGTAGGACTCATGAACACTGAAGCTTTCTTT. Translation: CASSLAVGLMNTEAFF.

The V and J genes are TRBV18 and TRBJ2-7, with 8 bases identical to TRBD1. Germline CDR1 reads KGHSH; CDR2 reads LQKENI. CDR3 length equals 19 residues. J lost 0 bases, V lost 3 bases, and 16 bases had no gene match. CDR3 amino acids: CASSPFGQGLIPSSYEQYF. CDR3 in DNA: TGTGCCAGCTCACCCTTTGGACAGGGATTGATTCCAAGCTCCTACGAGCAGTACTTC.

A note on this clone: The identical CDR3 is also encoded by other nucleotide sequences in the sample. The chain uses TRBV5-1 and TRBJ2-7, with 9 positions matching TRBD1. The CDR3 has 14 residues. The V gene end was trimmed by 4 bases and the J gene end by 0 bases; junction bases not matched to a gene: 2. Germline V gene data show CDR1 as SGHRS and CDR2 as YFSETQ. The CDR3 nucleotides are TGCGCCAGCAGCGCGGGACAGGGCTCCTACGAGCAGTACTTC. Encoded protein: CASSAGQGSYEQYF.

The chain joins TRBV28 to TRBJ1-1; 12 bases line up with TRBD1. Germline assignment: CDR1 MDHEN and CDR2 SYDVKM. Trimming cost V 10 bases and J 10 bases; bases outside gene matches: 13. This CDR3 is 14 amino acids long. DNA for the CDR3: TGTGCCACCAACGAACCGGGACAGGGGGCTTCAGCTTTCTTT. This sequence encodes CATNEPGQGASAFF. The full variable domain, in which reference TRBV28 and TRBJ1-1 provide the parts outside the CDR3, is DVKVTQSSRYLVKRTGEKVFLECVQDMDHENMFWYRQDPGLGLRLIYFSYDVKMKEKGDIPEGYSVSREKKERFSLILESASTNQTSMYLCATNEPGQGASAFFGQGTRLTVV.

This chain joins TRBV5-1 and TRBJ2-7; maybe TRBD2 (5 bases). V lost 0 bases and J lost 7, with 11 bases in between. Germline V gives CDR1 SGHRS, CDR2 YFSETQ. The CDR3 runs to 13 residues. CDR3 sequence reads: CASSLVGSGEQYF. CDR3 nucleotides: TGCGCCAGCAGCTTGGTAGGGTCGGGGGAGCAGTACTTC.

The rearrangement joins TRBV14 to TRBJ2-2, with a possible D match to TRBD1 (6 bases). The CDR3 is 15 amino acids. The germline gives CDR1 SGHDN, CDR2 FVKESK. The V end lost 3 bases, the J end lost 1 base, and 9 bases lay between the germline ends. CDR3 in DNA: TGTGCCAGCAGCCATGGGGGCTGGAACACCGGGGAGCTGTTTTTT. Its protein product is CASSHGGWNTGELFF.

This clone was picked up one time. This chain connects TRBV11-3 to TRBJ2-3; TRBD2 agrees at 7 bases. Germline CDR1 and CDR2: SGHNT and YENEEA. The CDR3 is made up of 12 amino acids. V shed 5 bases and J 6 bases; nucleotides not matched to a gene: 2. The CDR3 spells CASSVGGDTQYF. The DNA of the CDR3 is TGTGCCAGCAGCGTGGGGGGGGATACGCAGTATTTT.

This clone was counted once. The gene calls are TRBV11-3 and TRBJ1-2; a possible D gene is TRBD1 (6 bases). V lost 5 bases and J lost 6, with 10 bases in between. Germline V gene lookup returns CDR1 SGHNT and CDR2 YENEEA. The CDR3 is 12 residues long. CDR3 in amino acids: CASSLRGDGYTF. The CDR3, as DNA: TGTGCCAGCAGCCTCAGGGGCGATGGCTACACCTTC.

This clone was detected only once. This chain joins TRBV3-1 (or the pseudogene TRBV3-2) and TRBJ1-1, with D perhaps TRBD1 (5 bases). Germline CDR1 is LGHDT and CDR2 is YNNKEL (reference sequence). V was cut by 0 bases and J by 4 bases, with 9 bases left in between. This CDR3 has 14 residues. DNA for the CDR3: TGTGCCAGCAGCCAAGATGTAGGGGCCACTGAAGCTTTCTTT. Its translation is CASSQDVGATEAFF.

This clone has more than one count but fewer than ten. This sequence joins TRBV7-7 and TRBJ2-5, with TRBD1 identical over 9 bases. The CDR3 runs 15 residues. Trimming at V came to 6 bases and at J to 5 bases, leaving 10 bases not matched to a gene. The germline V gene has CDR1 SSHAT and CDR2 FNYEAQ (reference sequence). The CDR3 DNA follows: TGTGCCAGCAGGGCCGGGACAGGGATTTACGAGACCCAGTACTTC. This sequence encodes CASRAGTGIYETQYF.